The rows below give T cell receptor beta chains drawn from one sample of a study of T cell responses to AZD1222 COVID-19 vaccine. Sequencing used immunoSEQ multiplex PCR; TCRdb keeps in-frame clones, though not all of them. This sample carries approximately 120,000 clones, roughly 90% of them seen once, and the ten largest clones take 9.5% to 15%. The specimen was peripheral blood, collected on day 0 of MenACWY control vaccination. The receptors here all came from an adult in good health. Both conserved end residues are part of each CDR3.

v_gene,j_gene,CDR3aa
TRBV7-2,TRBJ1-2,CASGDYGYTF
TRBV9,TRBJ2-3,CASSVALGTDTQYF
TRBV4-2,TRBJ1-2,CASSQDLETGRYGYTF
TRBV14,TRBJ1-2,CASSQAAGDQGYTF
TRBV18,TRBJ1-2,CASSPGTAVYGYTF
TRBV19,TRBJ2-3,CATHDLGGSSSTDTQYF
TRBV11-2,TRBJ2-3,CASSLGGANTDTQYF
TRBV19,TRBJ1-2,CASSRTGDGGYTF
TRBV27,TRBJ1-2,CASSSRQGLANYGYTF
TRBV25-1,TRBJ1-1,CASSERWTGATEAFF
TRBV6-5,TRBJ2-7,CASLRRERSYEQYF
TRBV11-2,TRBJ2-7,CASSLMEGIYEQYF
TRBV18,TRBJ1-3,CASSPPDSGNTIYF
TRBV7-9,TRBJ2-6,CASSLRGAGANVLTF
TRBV12-3/TRBV12-4,TRBJ1-1,CASTVEVNTEAFF
TRBV4-3,TRBJ2-5,CASSQEWTSGQETQYF
TRBV9,TRBJ1-3,CASSVVGDSSGNTIYF
TRBV28,TRBJ2-3,CASSLGSWILRTDTQYF
TRBV11-2,TRBJ1-1,CASSQDGGTEAFF
TRBV18,TRBJ1-3,CASSPPPGQGGNTIYF
TRBV7-9,TRBJ2-6,CASAPGYWPGANVLTF
TRBV7-9,TRBJ1-2,CASSLRQANYGYTF
TRBV7-6,TRBJ1-4,CASSEQHTTNEKLFF
TRBV28,TRBJ1-4,CASNTGEKLFF